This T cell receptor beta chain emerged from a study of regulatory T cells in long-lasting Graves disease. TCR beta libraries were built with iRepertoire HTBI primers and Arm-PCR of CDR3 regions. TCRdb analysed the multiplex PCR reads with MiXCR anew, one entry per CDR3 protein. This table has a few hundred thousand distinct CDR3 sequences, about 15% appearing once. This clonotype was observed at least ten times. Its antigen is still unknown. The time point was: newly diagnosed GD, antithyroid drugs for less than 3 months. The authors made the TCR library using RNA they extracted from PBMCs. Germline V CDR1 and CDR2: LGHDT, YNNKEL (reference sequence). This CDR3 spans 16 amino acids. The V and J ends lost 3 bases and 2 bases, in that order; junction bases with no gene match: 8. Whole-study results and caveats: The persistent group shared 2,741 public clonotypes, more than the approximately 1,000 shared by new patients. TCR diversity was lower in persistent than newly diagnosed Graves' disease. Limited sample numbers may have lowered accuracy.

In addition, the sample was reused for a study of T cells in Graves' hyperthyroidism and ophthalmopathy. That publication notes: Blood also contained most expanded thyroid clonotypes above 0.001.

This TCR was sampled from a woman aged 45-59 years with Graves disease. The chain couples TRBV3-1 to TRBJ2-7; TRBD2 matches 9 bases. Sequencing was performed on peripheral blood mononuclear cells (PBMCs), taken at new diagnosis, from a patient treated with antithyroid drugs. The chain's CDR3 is CASSHLGSGSTYEQYF. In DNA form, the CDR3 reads TGTGCCAGCAGCCACCTCGGTAGCGGGAGTACCTACGAGCAGTACTTC.